The rows below give T cell receptor beta chains drawn from one sample of a study of shared clonotypes between healthy human individuals. The assay was immunoSEQ multiplex PCR, and TCRdb's table has in-frame clones only and misses some. The table lists 450,000 to 500,000 clones, about 78% of them singletons, with 9.5% to 15% in the top ten. Material for sequencing was PBMCs. These receptors originate from a middle-aged woman in good health. Some clones in this sample may be carry-over from other donors' samples. Each CDR3 is given with its conserved first and last residue. A D gene is named only where the DNA matches it firmly. For some rows the clone size is stated as once, few or many, or as a class when expanded; others skip it.

>-|TRBD1|TRBJ2-5|TRBV5-4
CASSKGQLETQYF
TGTGCCAGCAGCAAGGGACAGTTAGAGACCCAGTACTTC
>many|-|TRBJ2-6|TRBV19
CASSIHYSGANVLTF
TGTGCCAGTAGTATCCATTACTCTGGGGCCAACGTCCTGACTTTC
>-|-|TRBJ2-1|TRBV11-2
CASSLDSSSIEQFF
TGTGCCAGCAGCTTAGATTCGAGTAGCATTGAGCAGTTCTTC
>-|-|TRBJ1-6|TRBV30
CAWSSTDYSPLHF
TGTGCCTGGTCATCGACAGATTATTCACCCCTCCACTTT
>-|TRBD1|TRBJ1-2|TRBV4-2
CASSQDLPTGDGYTF
TGTGCCAGCAGCCAAGATCTCCCGACAGGGGACGGCTACACCTTC
>-|TRBD2|TRBJ2-5|TRBV30
CAWSPRDQRGGLVEETQYF
TGTGCCTGGAGTCCACGGGACCAGCGGGGGGGCCTTGTGGAAGAGACCCAGTACTTC
>-|TRBD1|TRBJ1-4|TRBV2
CASITGGTANEKLFF
TGTGCCAGCATAACAGGGGGCACTGCTAATGAAAAACTGTTTTTT
>-|TRBD2|TRBJ2-1|TRBV5-4
CASSPTSGSSYNEQFF
TGTGCCAGCAGCCCGACTAGCGGGAGCTCCTACAATGAGCAGTTCTTC
>-|TRBD2|TRBJ2-3|TRBV4-2
CASSLVLAGGPSTDTQYF
TGTGCCAGCAGCCTCGTGCTAGCGGGAGGGCCCAGCACAGATACGCAGTATTTT
>-|-|TRBJ2-7|TRBV11-2
CASSLQVTSEQYF
TGTGCCAGCAGCTTACAGGTTACTAGCGAGCAGTACTTC
>-|TRBD2|TRBJ2-1|TRBV10-3
CAISEWREDAEQFF
TGTGCCATCAGTGAGTGGCGGGAGGACGCTGAGCAGTTCTTC
>-|-|TRBJ1-6|TRBV25-1
CASTRGSGSPLHF
TGTGCCAGCACTAGGGGTAGCGGTTCACCCCTCCACTTT
>-|-|TRBJ2-1|TRBV7-2
CASSLAPPTSSYNEQFF
TGTGCCAGCAGCTTAGCGCCCCCCACAAGCTCCTACAATGAGCAGTTCTTC
>few|TRBD1|TRBJ1-2|TRBV18
CASSPPGQGNNYGYTF
TGTGCCAGCTCACCACCGGGACAGGGGAATAACTATGGCTACACCTTC
>-|TRBD2|TRBJ2-3|TRBV7-8
CASSTGLGGTDTQYF
TGTGCCAGCAGCACGGGACTAGGAGGCACAGATACGCAGTATTTT
>-|-|TRBJ1-2|TRBV5-1
CASSLVQGIDYGYTF
TGCGCCAGCAGCTTGGTGCAGGGTATAGACTATGGCTACACCTTC
>few|-|TRBJ2-6|TRBV9
CASSVGTSGANVLTF
TGTGCCAGCAGCGTAGGGACCTCTGGGGCCAACGTCCTGACTTTC
>-|TRBD2|TRBJ2-3|TRBV6-4
CASSDGREIATDTQYF
TGTGCCAGCAGTGACGGGCGGGAGATAGCGACAGATACGCAGTATTTT
>-|-|TRBJ1-3|TRBV7-2
CASSLGAAAFSNTIYF
TGTGCCAGCAGCTTAGGAGCGGCAGCTTTCTCGAACACCATATATTTT
>-|-|TRBJ2-7|TRBV2
CASSERSGKPYEQYF
TGTGCCAGCAGTGAGCGGTCAGGGAAACCCTACGAGCAGTACTTC
>many|-|TRBJ1-4|TRBV16
CASRTEGQPNEKLFF
TGTGCCAGCCGCACGGAGGGGCAGCCGAATGAAAAACTGTTTTTT
>few|-|TRBJ1-1|TRBV2
CASSGRFGAEAFF
TGTGCCAGCAGTGGACGGTTTGGCGCTGAAGCTTTCTTT
>once|TRBD1|TRBJ2-7|TRBV5-1
CASSIGQGEQYF
TGCGCCAGCAGCATTGGACAGGGCGAGCAGTACTTC
>-|-|TRBJ2-1|TRBV11-2
CASSFGYNEQFF
TGTGCCAGCAGCTTTGGGTACAATGAGCAGTTCTTC
>once|-|TRBJ2-7|TRBV7-8
CASSLPTQGSSYEQYF
TGTGCCAGCAGCTTACCGACACAGGGTAGTTCCTACGAGCAGTACTTC
>-|TRBD2|TRBJ2-1|TRBV7-8
CASSISGTLYNEQFF
TGTGCCAGCAGCATTAGCGGGACGCTGTACAATGAGCAGTTCTTC
>-|TRBD1|TRBJ2-7|TRBV18
CASSPRPPHQGDTSYEQYF
TGTGCCAGCTCACCACGTCCGCCACACCAGGGGGACACATCCTACGAGCAGTACTTC
>-|-|TRBJ1-2|TRBV19
CASGTGTRSTNYGYTF
TGTGCCAGTGGGACCGGGACAAGGTCTACTAACTATGGCTACACCTTC
>-|-|TRBJ1-5|TRBV7-8
CASSPYRTNSNQPQHF
TGTGCCAGCAGCCCCTACAGGACAAATAGCAATCAGCCCCAGCATTTT
>-|TRBD2|TRBJ2-7|TRBV5-4
CASSLGLAVSYEQYF
TGTGCCAGCAGCTTGGGACTAGCGGTTTCCTACGAGCAGTACTTC
>-|-|TRBJ2-1|TRBV29-1
CSVQDREYNEQFF
TGCAGCGTTCAGGACAGAGAATACAATGAGCAGTTCTTC
>few|-|TRBJ1-5|TRBV28
CASSLTATYSNQPQHF
TGTGCCAGCAGCCTGACCGCTACATATAGCAATCAGCCCCAGCATTTT
>-|-|TRBJ1-1|TRBV30
CAWSDLGPVGTEAFF
TGTGCCTGGAGCGACCTCGGCCCCGTAGGGACTGAAGCTTTCTTT
>-|TRBD2|TRBJ2-3|TRBV19
CASSGTSGRDTQYF
TGTGCCAGTTCCGGGACTAGCGGGAGAGATACGCAGTATTTT
>-|TRBD1|TRBJ1-1|TRBV10-2
CASLTPRTGVLWGTEAFF
TGCGCCAGTCTAACCCCGCGGACAGGCGTTCTATGGGGGACTGAAGCTTTCTTT
>-|-|TRBJ2-3|TRBV18
CASSPNRDAISSTDTQYF
TGTGCCAGCTCACCAAATAGGGACGCCATATCTAGCACAGATACGCAGTATTTT
>-|TRBD2|TRBJ2-1|TRBV7-2
CASSPRTSLYEQFF
TGTGCCAGCAGTCCGAGGACTAGTTTGTATGAGCAGTTCTTC
>-|TRBD1|TRBJ1-1|TRBV7-3
CASSKIQGAEAFF
TGTGCCAGCAGCAAAATACAGGGGGCTGAAGCTTTCTTT
>many|TRBD1|TRBJ1-1|TRBV7-9
CASSLVTGVGTEAFF
TGTGCCAGCAGCTTAGTTACAGGGGTTGGGACTGAAGCTTTCTTT
>few|TRBD1|TRBJ1-2|TRBV28
CASGDRGYGYTF
TGTGCCAGCGGGGACAGGGGCTATGGCTACACCTTC
>-|-|TRBJ2-2|TRBV2
CASSERQITGELFF
TGTGCCAGCAGTGAACGGCAGATCACCGGGGAGCTGTTTTTT
>many|-|TRBJ1-4|TRBV30
CAWSQAFLNEKLFF
TGTGCCTGGAGTCAGGCATTCCTCAATGAAAAACTGTTTTTT
>many|TRBD2|TRBJ2-7|TRBV28
CASSQRGLLTRVYEQYF
TGTGCCAGCAGCCAACGGGGACTACTCACGAGGGTCTACGAGCAGTACTTC
>-|-|TRBJ1-5|TRBV30
CAWSGRSNQPQHF
TGTGCCTGGAGCGGCCGGAGCAATCAGCCCCAGCATTTT
>-|TRBD2|TRBJ2-3|TRBV7-9
CASSKDLASGRTDTQYF
TGTGCCAGCAGCAAAGACCTCGCTAGCGGGAGGACAGATACGCAGTATTTT
>-|-|TRBJ1-5|TRBV27
CASSLLGLGSNQPQHF
TGTGCCAGCAGTCTCCTCGGACTGGGAAGCAATCAGCCCCAGCATTTT
>-|TRBD1|TRBJ2-7|TRBV5-6
CASSRGTGLYEQYF
TGTGCCAGCAGCCGGGGGACAGGTCTCTACGAGCAGTACTTC
>few|TRBD1|TRBJ2-5|TRBV6-5
CASSTGTGFGETQYF
TGTGCCAGCAGCACCGGGACAGGGTTTGGAGAGACCCAGTACTTC
>-|TRBD1|TRBJ2-7|TRBV20-1
CSALTGVLQYF
TGCAGTGCCCTGACAGGGGTCCTTCAGTACTTC
>-|-|TRBJ2-7|TRBV7-6
CASSGDPTAYEQYF
TGTGCCAGCAGCGGGGACCCGACTGCCTACGAGCAGTACTTC
>once|TRBD1|TRBJ2-1|TRBV7-9
CASSLGVDRALGIF
TGTGCCAGCAGCTTAGGGGTGGACAGGGCCCTTGGGATCTTC
>few|-|TRBJ2-1|TRBV7-8
CASSLIGRSSGEQFF
TGTGCCAGCAGCTTAATCGGAAGGTCCTCTGGTGAGCAGTTCTTC
>few|TRBD2|TRBJ2-3|TRBV13
CASSSSATSGSNTQYF
TGTGCCAGCAGCTCCTCCGCGACTAGCGGGAGCAATACGCAGTATTTT
>-|TRBD1|TRBJ1-5|TRBV19
CASNPRTGMGQPQHF
TGTGCCAGTAACCCCAGGACAGGGATGGGTCAGCCCCAGCATTTT